This entry features one T cell receptor (beta chain) sequence. The antigen remains undetermined. Researchers ran the PCR with 60 Vbeta and 13 Jbeta primers. The assay was immunoSEQ multiplex PCR, and TCRdb's table has in-frame clones only and misses some. Of 150,000 or so clones in the sample, around 82% are singletons; the top ten hold 0.38%. These data belong to a study of cytomegalovirus exposure and HLA in healthy donors. Regarding the study as a whole: Presence/absence results assume similar sequencing depth per donor, which may not hold.

The germline V gene encodes CDR1 SGHRS and CDR2 YFSETQ. CDR3 length: 15 amino acids. Germline trimming cut 2 bases from V and 0 bases from J; bases unmatched to any gene: 3. The origin of this receptor is a boy between 2 and 10 years old in good health and CMV-seronegative. The rearrangement uses TRBV5-1 and TRBJ2-7, with 9 nucleotides matching TRBD1. Sequencing was done on a sample of PBMCs. The CDR3 DNA is TGCGCCAGCAGCTTCGGACAGGGGACCTCCTACGAGCAGTACTTC. Translating gives CASSFGQGTSYEQYF.